One T cell receptor (beta chain) is described in this entry. The antigen is undetermined. Tagging with unique molecular identifiers was a feature of the TCR beta cDNA libraries. Input amounts of roughly 0.9 to 10 million T cells were used. These gave roughly 0.5 million cDNA molecules, so each molecule approximated one T cell. TCRdb reprocessed the PCR reads with MiXCR, giving one entry per CDR3 protein. This table holds hundreds of thousands of distinct CDR3 sequences, roughly three fifths found once. These data belong to a study of post-analysis software for immune sequencing data. Overall study findings and caveats: With TRBV5-6, TRBV5-1 and TRBV20-1 included, five TRBV segments were more frequent in patients than in controls. In multiple sclerosis, normalized Chao1 diversity was significantly below that of controls.

The CDR3 totals 17 residues. The germline CDR1 and CDR2 sequences are SGHTA and FQGNSA. Deletions cut 5 bases from V and 3 bases from J, with 21 bases between. The receptor comes from a girl aged 2-10 years with multiple sclerosis. This chain joins TRBV7-2 and TRBJ2-3, with D maybe TRBD2 (7 bases). The specimen sequenced was blood. The CDR3 coding sequence is TGTGCCAGCAGCCCCTACACAGTGGGAGGGGGTACAGATACGCAGTATTTT. Amino acid sequence: CASSPYTVGGGTDTQYF.